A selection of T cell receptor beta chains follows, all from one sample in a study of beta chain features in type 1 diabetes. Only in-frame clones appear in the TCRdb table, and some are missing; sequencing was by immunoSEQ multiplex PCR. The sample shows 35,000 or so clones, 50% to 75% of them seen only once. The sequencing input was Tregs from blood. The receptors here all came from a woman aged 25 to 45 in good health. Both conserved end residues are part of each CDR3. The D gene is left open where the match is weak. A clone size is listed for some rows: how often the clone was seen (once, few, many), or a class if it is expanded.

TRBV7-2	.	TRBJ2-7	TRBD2	TGTGCCAGCAGCTTACAAGCGGGAGGCTACGAGCAGTACTTC	CASSLQAGGYEQYF
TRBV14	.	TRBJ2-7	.	TGTGCCAGCAGCCGTCAGGTTTCCTACGAGCAGTACTTC	CASSRQVSYEQYF
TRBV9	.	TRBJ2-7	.	TGTGCCAGCAGCGTAGAGGGCCTAGCGTATTCCTACGAGCAGTACTTC	CASSVEGLAYSYEQYF
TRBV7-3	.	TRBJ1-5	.	TGTGCCAGCAGCTTGACAAATCAGCCCCAGCATTTT	CASSLTNQPQHF
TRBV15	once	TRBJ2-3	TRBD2	TGTGCCACCAGCAGAGATTTACGGTCTAGCGGGAGGGCCGGGACAGATACGCAGTATTTT	CATSRDLRSSGRAGTDTQYF
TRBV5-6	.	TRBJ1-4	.	TGTGCCAGCAGCCCCACCCCGGGAGAGACGCGGAGGGAAAAACTGTTTTTT	CASSPTPGETRREKLFF
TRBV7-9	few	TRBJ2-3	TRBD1	TGTGCCAGCAGCTCCGGGACAGGGGGAAGCACAGATACGCAGTATTTT	CASSSGTGGSTDTQYF
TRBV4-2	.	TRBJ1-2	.	TGTGCCAGCAGCCAAGCAGGGTATGACTATGGCTACACCTTC	CASSQAGYDYGYTF
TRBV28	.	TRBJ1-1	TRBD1	TGTGCCACCCGACAGTCAGGGGGGCTAGGAACTGAAGCTTTCTTT	CATRQSGGLGTEAFF
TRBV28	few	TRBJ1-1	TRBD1	TGTGCCAGCAGTTCTCCCAGGGGGTTGAGAGCTTTCTTT	CASSSPRGLRAFF
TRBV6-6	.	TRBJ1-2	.	TGTGCCAGCAGTCTAGGGGGTGGCTACACCTTC	CASSLGGGYTF
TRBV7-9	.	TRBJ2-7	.	TGTGCCAGCAGCGTCCTTTCGTACGAGCAGTACTTC	CASSVLSYEQYF
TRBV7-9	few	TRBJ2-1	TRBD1	TGTGCCAGCAGCGGGGGACAGGGAGATGAGCAGTTCTTC	CASSGGQGDEQFF